This TCR beta chain was sequenced during a study of tumor-infiltrating lymphocytes in primary liver carcinoma. In the study overall: The yield of productive TCRbeta reads per sample was roughly 3.5 to 7.13 million and was similar across tissue types. General study results and limits: Tumors carried a top-250-clone fraction significantly exceeding that of blood (p = 0.039).

Concerning this clonotype: Its target is unknown.

Reverse transcription of around 0.45 ug total RNA with a constant-region primer produced TCR beta cDNA. Three nested multiplex PCR rounds, a slightly modified ARM-PCR, produced the libraries for TCR beta. Researchers ran the first two PCR rounds for roughly 10 cycles each with TRBV1-TRBV30 forward primers and a C-beta reverse primer. A single record per CDR3 protein comes from TCRdb applying MiXCR to the multiplex PCR reads. The data contain about 54,000 distinct CDR3 sequences, over 65% of them singletons. From about 19-30 mg of unsorted bulk tissue, DNA and RNA were co-extracted together. Every tumor specimen contained over 75% viable tumor cells. In germline, CDR1 is MNHNY, CDR2 SVGAGI (reference sequence). V shed 0 bases and J shed 8 bases, with 17 bases lying between them. CDR3 length: 15 residues.

This sequence was found in a man aged 40-49 years with primary liver carcinoma and hepatitis B virus infection. The J gene is TRBJ2-7, the V gene TRBV6-6, with D tentatively TRBD2 (5 bases). Sequencing was done on a sample of liver tumor tissue from sampling region 2. Subset indicated: tumor region T2, inferior pole. This CDR3 is CASSYSIGGYDKQYF. The CDR3 nucleotides read TGTGCCAGCAGTTACTCGATAGGAGGCTATGACAAGCAGTACTTC.